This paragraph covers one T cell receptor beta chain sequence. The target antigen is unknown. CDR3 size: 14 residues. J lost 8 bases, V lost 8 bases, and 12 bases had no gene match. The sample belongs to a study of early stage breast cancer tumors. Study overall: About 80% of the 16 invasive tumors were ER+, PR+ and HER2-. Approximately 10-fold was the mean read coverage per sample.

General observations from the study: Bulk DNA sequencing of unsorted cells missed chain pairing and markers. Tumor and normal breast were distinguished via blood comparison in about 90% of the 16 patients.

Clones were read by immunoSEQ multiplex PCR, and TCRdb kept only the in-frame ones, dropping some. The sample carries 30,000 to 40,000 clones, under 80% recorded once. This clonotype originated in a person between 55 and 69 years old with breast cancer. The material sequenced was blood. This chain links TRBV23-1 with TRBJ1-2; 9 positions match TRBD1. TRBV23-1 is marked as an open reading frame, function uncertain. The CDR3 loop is CASGTGTGIHGYTF. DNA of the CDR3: TGCGCCAGCGGAACCGGGACAGGGATACACGGCTACACCTTC.